A selection of T cell receptor beta chains follows, all from one sample in a study of OX40 agonist ivuxolimab in advanced cancers. The method was immunoSEQ multiplex PCR; TCRdb's version includes in-frame clones alone and lacks a portion of them. The sample records fewer than 20,000 clones, roughly 78% being singletons. The sample here was CD4+ or CD8+ T cells sorted from blood, taken in a trial of the OX40 agonist ivuxolimab. Receptors were obtained from an adult with an advanced solid tumor such as melanoma, head and neck, liver or kidney cancer. Both conserved end residues are part of each CDR3. Each record gives: D gene, clone size, V gene, J gene, CDR3 DNA, CDR3 protein. The D gene is left open where the match is weak. Only part of the rows carry a size: once, few, many, or a class if the clone is expanded.

>TRBD2|-|TRBV27|TRBJ2-1
TGTGCCAGCAGTTTCACTAGCGGGAGCGAAAATGAGCAGTTCTTC
CASSFTSGSENEQFF
>TRBD1|-|TRBV19|TRBJ2-7
TGTGCCAGTAGTATAGAGGAGGGACAGGCCACCTACGAGCAGTACTTC
CASSIEEGQATYEQYF
>TRBD2|-|TRBV19|TRBJ2-2
TGTGCCAGTACCCTGTTAAACGGCGGGAGAGGGGACACCGGGGAGCTGTTTTTT
CASTLLNGGRGDTGELFF
>-|-|TRBV4-1|TRBJ2-2
TGCGCCAGCAGTCCAACTACCCTCACCGGGGAGCTGTTTTTT
CASSPTTLTGELFF
>-|large|TRBV11-2|TRBJ1-4
TGTGCCAGCACCAGGGACAATTATGAAAAACTGTTTTTT
CASTRDNYEKLFF
>TRBD1|-|TRBV19|TRBJ2-1
TGTGCCAGTAAGGACAGGGCCAATGAGCAGTTCTTC
CASKDRANEQFF
>-|-|TRBV15|TRBJ2-7
TGTGCCACCAGCAGAGGTCAGGGCGAGCAGTACTTC
CATSRGQGEQYF
>-|once|TRBV19|TRBJ1-1
TGTGCCAGTAGTATCAGGGGGAACACTGAAGCTTTCTTT
CASSIRGNTEAFF
>TRBD1|-|TRBV4-1|TRBJ1-1
TGCGCCAGCAGCCAAGGGACAGGGATGAACACTGAAGCTTTCTTT
CASSQGTGMNTEAFF
>-|-|TRBV5-1|TRBJ2-4
TGCGCCAGCAGCTTCAAAGGGGCCCAAAACATTCAGTACTTC
CASSFKGAQNIQYF
>-|-|TRBV2|TRBJ2-7
TGTGCCAGCAGTGAAGGGAGGAACTACGAGCAGTACTTC
CASSEGRNYEQYF
>-|medium-sized|TRBV5-6|TRBJ1-1
TGTGCCAGCAGCTTGGGCGGAAACACTGAAGCTTTCTTT
CASSLGGNTEAFF
>TRBD2|-|TRBV19|TRBJ2-7
TGTGCCAGTAGTGCGAGCGGGGGATACTCCTACGAGCAGTACTTC
CASSASGGYSYEQYF
>-|medium-sized|TRBV19|TRBJ1-4
TGTGCCAGTAGTATTTCCCAGGGATATCTCGGTGAAAAACTGTTTTTT
CASSISQGYLGEKLFF
>-|-|TRBV4-3|TRBJ1-2
TGCGCCAGCAGCCAAGATAAGGGCCATGGCTACACCTTC
CASSQDKGHGYTF
>TRBD1|-|TRBV19|TRBJ1-2
TGTGCCAGTAGTATAGTTTCCGGGACAGGGGACGGCTACACCTTC
CASSIVSGTGDGYTF
>-|-|TRBV6-9|TRBJ1-6
TGTGCCAGCAGTTACTCATTGGGTTATAATTCACCCCTCCACTTT
CASSYSLGYNSPLHF
>-|-|TRBV7-9|TRBJ2-3
TGTGCCAGCAGCTTACTATCCGGAGGGCCATTGGCAGATACGCAGTATTTT
CASSLLSGGPLADTQYF
>-|few|TRBV10-2|TRBJ1-6
TGCGCCACCGGGTCCCCAAGAATCCACTTT
CATGSPRIHF
>-|-|TRBV27|TRBJ1-2
TGTGCCAGCAGTTTATCGGGGGTCTATGGCTACACCTTC
CASSLSGVYGYTF
>TRBD2|-|TRBV7-6|TRBJ2-7
TGTGCCAGCAGCTTAGATGCGGGGGTCCCCTCCTACGAGCAGTACTTC
CASSLDAGVPSYEQYF
>-|-|TRBV6-1|TRBJ2-7
TGTGCCAGCAGCGGACAGTCTGCGGCCTACGAGCAGTACTTC
CASSGQSAAYEQYF
>-|-|TRBV10-3|TRBJ1-1
TGTGCCATCCTCGTCGAGGGGAACACTGAAGCTTTCTTT
CAILVEGNTEAFF
>TRBD1|-|TRBV18|TRBJ2-1
TGTGCCAGCTCACCCCGACAGGGGCCTTACAATGAGCAGTTCTTC
CASSPRQGPYNEQFF
>TRBD2|-|TRBV10-1|TRBJ2-7
TGCGCCAGCAGTGAGTCCGGGCTAGCGGGAGCGGGAGAGCAGTACTTC
CASSESGLAGAGEQYF
>-|-|TRBV4-1|TRBJ1-1
TGCGCCAGCAGCCTTATAGCAGGGAACACTGAAGCTTTCTTT
CASSLIAGNTEAFF
>-|-|TRBV4-3|TRBJ1-1
TGCGCCAGCAGCCACGAGGAGCGGTTGAACACTGAAGCTTTCTTT
CASSHEERLNTEAFF
>-|-|TRBV5-4|TRBJ2-7
TGTGCCAGCAGCTTGGGGACAGTCTACGAGCAGTACTTC
CASSLGTVYEQYF
>-|-|TRBV5-4|TRBJ2-1
TGTGCCAGCAGCTTGGGGGGACGGTACAATGAGCAGTTCTTC
CASSLGGRYNEQFF
>-|-|TRBV10-3|TRBJ2-7
TGTGCCATCAGTGAGCCTGGACAGAGCTCCTACGAGCAGTACTTC
CAISEPGQSSYEQYF
>-|-|TRBV4-3|TRBJ2-1
TGCGCCAGCAGCCAAGATCAGGGTTTCGGCTATGAGCAGTTCTTC
CASSQDQGFGYEQFF
>-|medium-sized|TRBV10-1|TRBJ1-1
TGCGCCAGCAGGGCCGATGGGGAGTTCCCGGAGGCTTTCTTT
CASRADGEFPEAFF
>TRBD1|-|TRBV4-3|TRBJ2-1
TGCGCCAGCAGCCAAGAGGGGGACAGTCGCTACAATGAGCAGTTCTTC
CASSQEGDSRYNEQFF
>TRBD2|-|TRBV5-6|TRBJ2-1
TGTGCCAGCAGCTTTGGTACTAGCGGGAGTGGGGATGTATTCAATGAGCAGTTCTTC
CASSFGTSGSGDVFNEQFF
>-|-|TRBV7-8|TRBJ2-1
TGTGCCAGCAGCTTGACTCCCGCTAGCTCCTACAATGAGCAGTTCTTC
CASSLTPASSYNEQFF